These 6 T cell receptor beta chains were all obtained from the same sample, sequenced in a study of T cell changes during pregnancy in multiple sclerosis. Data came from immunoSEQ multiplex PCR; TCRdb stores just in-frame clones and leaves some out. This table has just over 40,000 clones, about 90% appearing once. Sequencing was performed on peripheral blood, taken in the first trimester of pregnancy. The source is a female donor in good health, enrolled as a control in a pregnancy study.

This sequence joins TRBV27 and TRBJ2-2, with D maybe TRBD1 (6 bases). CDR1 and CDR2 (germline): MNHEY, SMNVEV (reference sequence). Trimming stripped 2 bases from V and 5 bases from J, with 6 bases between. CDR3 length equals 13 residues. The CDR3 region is CASSLRGTGELFF. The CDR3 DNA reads TGTGCCAGCAGTTTAAGGGGGACCGGGGAGCTGTTTTTT.

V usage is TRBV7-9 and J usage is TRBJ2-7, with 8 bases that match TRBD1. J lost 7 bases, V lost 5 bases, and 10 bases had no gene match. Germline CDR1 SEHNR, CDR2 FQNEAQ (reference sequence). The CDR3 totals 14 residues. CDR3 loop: CASSLDRADGEQYF. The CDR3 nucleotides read TGTGCCAGCAGCCTGGACAGGGCCGATGGGGAGCAGTACTTC.

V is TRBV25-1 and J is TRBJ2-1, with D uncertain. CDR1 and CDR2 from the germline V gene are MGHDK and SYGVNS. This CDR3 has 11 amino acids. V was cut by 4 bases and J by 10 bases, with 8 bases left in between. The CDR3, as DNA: TGTGCCAGCAGTGGAGGCAGCGAGCAGTTCTTC. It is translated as CASSGGSEQFF. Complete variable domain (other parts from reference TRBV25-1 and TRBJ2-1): EADIYQTPRYLVIGTGKKITLECSQTMGHDKMYWYQQDPGMELHLIHYSYGVNSTEKGDLSSESTVSRIRTEHFPLTLESARPSHTSQYLCASSGGSEQFFGPGTRLTVL.

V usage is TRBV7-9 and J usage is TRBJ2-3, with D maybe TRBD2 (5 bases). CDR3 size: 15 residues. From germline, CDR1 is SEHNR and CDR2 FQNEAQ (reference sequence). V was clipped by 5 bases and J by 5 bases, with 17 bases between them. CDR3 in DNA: TGTGCCAGCAGCCAACTGAGGGAGAGGTTAGATACGCAGTATTTT. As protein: CASSQLRERLDTQYF.

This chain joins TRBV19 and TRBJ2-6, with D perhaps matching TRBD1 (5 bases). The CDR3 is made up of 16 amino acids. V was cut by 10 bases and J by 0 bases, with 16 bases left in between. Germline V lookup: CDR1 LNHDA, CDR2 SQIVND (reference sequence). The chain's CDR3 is CATHDSLHSGANVLTF. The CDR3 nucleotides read TGTGCCACGCACGACAGCCTCCACTCTGGGGCCAACGTCCTGACTTTC.

The CDR3 nucleotides read TGTGCCAGCAGTACCTTGACCGGGACAGGGGCCTACGAGCAGTACTTC. Protein: CASSTLTGTGAYEQYF. This chain joins TRBV2 and TRBJ2-7, with 10 bases aligning to TRBD1. Per the germline V gene, CDR1 is SNHLY and CDR2 is FYNNEI. Unmatched junction bases numbered 9, after V lost 5 bases and J lost 2 bases. This CDR3 is built from 16 residues.